This T cell receptor beta chain was documented in a study of shared clonotypes between healthy human individuals. Study conclusions and caveats: A reduction in generation probabilities was seen for non-shared clonotypes relative to those shared by all four donors. The study found about 5% of naive CD4 clonotypes shared across several donors.

CDR3 size: 14 residues. V was trimmed by 4 bases and J by 6 bases, leaving 16 bases between them. CDR1 and CDR2 from the germline V gene are MGHRA and YSYEKL. CD45RO-negative, CCR7-selected cells formed the naive CD8 fraction, which excluded terminally differentiated effector memory CD45RA+ cells. Some clones are missing from TCRdb's copy, which holds only in-frame ones; the method was immunoSEQ multiplex PCR. Of roughly 2,000,000 clones listed, 90% to 95% are singletons. As regards this clone: Its antigen is unknown.

Sequencing input: naive CD8+ T cells from PBMCs. The rearrangement uses TRBV4-1 and TRBJ2-7; D remains unclear. The origin of this receptor is a man aged 18 to 29 in good health. Some clones in this sample may be carry-over from other donors' samples. The CDR3 DNA is TGCGCCAGCAGCCCACTTACTTCAATCTCCGAGCAGTACTTC. It translates to CASSPLTSISEQYF.